This TCR beta chain is drawn from a study of blood T cell repertoires in COVID-19. Sequenced by immunoSEQ multiplex PCR; TCRdb stores in-frame clones only, minus some. The repertoire holds 30,000 to 50,000 clones, with about four fifths as singletons. V dropped 3 bases and J dropped 0; count of bases not matched to a gene: 3. CDR3 length: 15 amino acids. Per germline, CDR1 MDHEN and CDR2 SYDVKM. The material sequenced was peripheral blood. The chain couples TRBV28 to TRBJ2-3, with 7 bases that match TRBD2. This TCR was sampled from a man in his 70s with acute or convalescent COVID-19. CDR3 in DNA: TGTGCCAGCAGTTTTGGCGGGGGTAGCACAGATACGCAGTATTTT. Translating gives CASSFGGGSTDTQYF.